This is a list of T cell receptor beta chains from one sample in a study of blood T cell repertoires in COVID-19. Profiled with immunoSEQ multiplex PCR; TCRdb holds only in-frame clones, not every one. In the table there are roughly 110,000 clones, around 83% of which are singletons. Source material: peripheral blood. The receptors were gathered from a woman between 55 and 75 years old with COVID-19, enrolled during active disease. CDR3s include the opening cysteine and the closing phenylalanine or tryptophan. D genes are given only for firm matches. For some rows the clone size is stated as once, few or many, or as a class when expanded; others skip it.

j_call: TRBJ2-1; d_call: TRBD2; v_call: TRBV5-1; clone_size: .; cdr3_nt: TGCGCCAGCAGCTGGACTAGCGGGGACTCCTACAATGAGCAGTTCTTC; cdr3_aa: CASSWTSGDSYNEQFF
j_call: TRBJ2-6; d_call: TRBD2; v_call: TRBV5-1; clone_size: .; cdr3_nt: TGCGCCAGCAGCTTGGTAGGGCTAGCGGGGGGAAAATCTGGGGCCAACGTCCTGACTTTC; cdr3_aa: CASSLVGLAGGKSGANVLTF
j_call: TRBJ1-6; d_call: TRBD1; v_call: TRBV27; clone_size: .; cdr3_nt: TGTGCCAGCAGTGCGACAGGGGATGGCTATAATTCACCCCTCCACTTT; cdr3_aa: CASSATGDGYNSPLHF
j_call: TRBJ1-5; d_call: .; v_call: TRBV12-5; clone_size: .; cdr3_nt: TGTGCTAGTGGTTTGGAAGGGGTTGGCGGGCCCCAGCATTTT; cdr3_aa: CASGLEGVGGPQHF
j_call: TRBJ1-6; d_call: .; v_call: TRBV27; clone_size: .; cdr3_nt: TGTGCCAGCAGGCTCTCGGGAGTCTCCTATAATTCACCCCTCCACTTT; cdr3_aa: CASRLSGVSYNSPLHF
j_call: TRBJ1-5; d_call: .; v_call: TRBV6-5; clone_size: .; cdr3_nt: TGTGCCAGCGCCGAAGGACTGCATAGCAATCAGCCCCAGCATTTT; cdr3_aa: CASAEGLHSNQPQHF
j_call: TRBJ2-2; d_call: .; v_call: TRBV19; clone_size: .; cdr3_nt: TGTGCCAGTAGTCGCGGGACCGGGGAGCTGTTTTTT; cdr3_aa: CASSRGTGELFF
j_call: TRBJ1-5; d_call: .; v_call: TRBV6-5; clone_size: .; cdr3_nt: TGTGCCAGCACCAGGGATCTCAATCAGCCCCAGCATTTT; cdr3_aa: CASTRDLNQPQHF
j_call: TRBJ2-2; d_call: TRBD2; v_call: TRBV5-4; clone_size: .; cdr3_nt: TGTGCCAGCAGCTTGGCTAGCGGGGGCGACACCGGGGAGCTGTTTTTT; cdr3_aa: CASSLASGGDTGELFF
j_call: TRBJ2-5; d_call: TRBD1; v_call: TRBV18; clone_size: .; cdr3_nt: TGTGCCAGCTCACTCCGGACAGGCCAAGAGACCCAGTACTTC; cdr3_aa: CASSLRTGQETQYF
j_call: TRBJ2-2; d_call: .; v_call: TRBV18; clone_size: .; cdr3_nt: TGTGCCAGCTCACCGGGCCAGAACACCGGGGAGCTGTTTTTT; cdr3_aa: CASSPGQNTGELFF
j_call: TRBJ2-7; d_call: TRBD1; v_call: TRBV18; clone_size: .; cdr3_nt: TGTGCCAGCTCCCGCCCCGGACAGGGCTACGAGCAGTACTTC; cdr3_aa: CASSRPGQGYEQYF
j_call: TRBJ1-2; d_call: TRBD1; v_call: TRBV7-3; clone_size: .; cdr3_nt: TGTGCCAGCAGCTTAATGGAGACAGGGGTCCCCGTCTTC; cdr3_aa: CASSLMETGVPVF
j_call: TRBJ2-3; d_call: .; v_call: TRBV10-3; clone_size: .; cdr3_nt: TGTGCCCTGGGGCCCGGGGGTAGCCAAGATACGCAGTATTTT; cdr3_aa: CALGPGGSQDTQYF
j_call: TRBJ2-5; d_call: TRBD2; v_call: TRBV2; clone_size: once; cdr3_nt: TGTGCCGGTAGCGGGGGGTGGGAGACCCAGTACTTC; cdr3_aa: CAGSGGWETQYF
j_call: TRBJ1-5; d_call: TRBD1; v_call: TRBV3-1/TRBV3-2; clone_size: .; cdr3_nt: TGTGCCAGCAGCCTTACCGGGACAGGGTTTGATCAGCCCCAGCATTTT; cdr3_aa: CASSLTGTGFDQPQHF
j_call: TRBJ1-1; d_call: .; v_call: TRBV6-5; clone_size: .; cdr3_nt: TGTGCCAGCAGTTGGGACACCACTAACACTGAAGCTTTCTTT; cdr3_aa: CASSWDTTNTEAFF
j_call: TRBJ2-7; d_call: .; v_call: TRBV11-3; clone_size: .; cdr3_nt: TGTGCCAACAGCTTGACAGCACAGTACGAGCAGTACTTC; cdr3_aa: CANSLTAQYEQYF
j_call: TRBJ2-7; d_call: TRBD1; v_call: TRBV11-2; clone_size: .; cdr3_nt: TGTGCCAGCAGCCAGGGGACAGTTCCGTCCTACGAGCAGTACTTC; cdr3_aa: CASSQGTVPSYEQYF
j_call: TRBJ2-7; d_call: TRBD2; v_call: TRBV3-1/TRBV3-2; clone_size: .; cdr3_nt: TGTGCCAGCAGCGACCCTTCCCGCGGGGGTGGGTACGAGCAGTACTTC; cdr3_aa: CASSDPSRGGGYEQYF
j_call: TRBJ2-1; d_call: TRBD2; v_call: TRBV5-1; clone_size: once; cdr3_nt: TGCGCCAGCAGCTTGGCGGCTAGCGGGGACTCCTACAATGAGCAGTTCTTC; cdr3_aa: CASSLAASGDSYNEQFF
j_call: TRBJ2-3; d_call: TRBD2; v_call: TRBV7-2; clone_size: .; cdr3_nt: TGTGCCAGCAGCTGGCGACTAGCGGGGGACACAGATACGCAGTATTTT; cdr3_aa: CASSWRLAGDTDTQYF
j_call: TRBJ1-5; d_call: TRBD1; v_call: TRBV6-5; clone_size: .; cdr3_nt: TGTGCCAGCAGTCATAACAGGGGGGATCAGCCCCAGCATTTT; cdr3_aa: CASSHNRGDQPQHF
j_call: TRBJ2-7; d_call: TRBD1; v_call: TRBV24-1; clone_size: .; cdr3_nt: TGTGCCACCAGTGACGCCGGACAGGCGGACTACGAGCAGTACTTC; cdr3_aa: CATSDAGQADYEQYF
j_call: TRBJ2-7; d_call: TRBD1; v_call: TRBV28; clone_size: .; cdr3_nt: TGTGCCAGCAGATTATCCGGACAGGGGAGACGGTACTTC; cdr3_aa: CASRLSGQGRRYF
j_call: TRBJ2-3; d_call: TRBD2; v_call: TRBV5-6; clone_size: once; cdr3_nt: TGTGCCAGCAGCTTGAAAAACCTAGCGGGCACAGATACGCAGTATTTT; cdr3_aa: CASSLKNLAGTDTQYF
j_call: TRBJ1-6; d_call: TRBD1; v_call: TRBV7-3; clone_size: .; cdr3_nt: TGTGCCAGCAGCTGGGGGACAGGGGACGGTTCACCCCTCCACTTT; cdr3_aa: CASSWGTGDGSPLHF
j_call: TRBJ2-1; d_call: TRBD2; v_call: TRBV5-1; clone_size: .; cdr3_nt: TGCGCCAGCAGCCAAAGAGCGGGGGGCGCCTACAATGAGCAGTTCTTC; cdr3_aa: CASSQRAGGAYNEQFF
j_call: TRBJ1-2; d_call: .; v_call: TRBV4-3; clone_size: .; cdr3_nt: TGCGCCAGCAGCCAAGATCTCGGATACAGATCTACGGACTATGGCTACACCTTC; cdr3_aa: CASSQDLGYRSTDYGYTF
j_call: TRBJ1-4; d_call: .; v_call: TRBV4-3; clone_size: .; cdr3_nt: TGCGCCAGCAGCCCCTCTAGCGGCCGTGAAAAACTGTTTTTT; cdr3_aa: CASSPSSGREKLFF
j_call: TRBJ1-2; d_call: .; v_call: TRBV19; clone_size: .; cdr3_nt: TGTGCCAGTAATAAGGTACAGGGAGTTAACTATGGCTACACCTTC; cdr3_aa: CASNKVQGVNYGYTF
j_call: TRBJ2-3; d_call: TRBD1; v_call: TRBV2; clone_size: .; cdr3_nt: TGTGCCAGAGGGGGCCAAAAAACTGGAGATACGCAGTATTTT; cdr3_aa: CARGGQKTGDTQYF
j_call: TRBJ2-7; d_call: .; v_call: TRBV4-1; clone_size: once; cdr3_nt: TGCGCCAGCAGCCATGGACTCTTATCCTACGAGCAGTACTTC; cdr3_aa: CASSHGLLSYEQYF
j_call: TRBJ1-5; d_call: .; v_call: TRBV20-1; clone_size: .; cdr3_nt: TGCAGTGCTAGAAGACAGGAGCCCCAGCATTTT; cdr3_aa: CSARRQEPQHF